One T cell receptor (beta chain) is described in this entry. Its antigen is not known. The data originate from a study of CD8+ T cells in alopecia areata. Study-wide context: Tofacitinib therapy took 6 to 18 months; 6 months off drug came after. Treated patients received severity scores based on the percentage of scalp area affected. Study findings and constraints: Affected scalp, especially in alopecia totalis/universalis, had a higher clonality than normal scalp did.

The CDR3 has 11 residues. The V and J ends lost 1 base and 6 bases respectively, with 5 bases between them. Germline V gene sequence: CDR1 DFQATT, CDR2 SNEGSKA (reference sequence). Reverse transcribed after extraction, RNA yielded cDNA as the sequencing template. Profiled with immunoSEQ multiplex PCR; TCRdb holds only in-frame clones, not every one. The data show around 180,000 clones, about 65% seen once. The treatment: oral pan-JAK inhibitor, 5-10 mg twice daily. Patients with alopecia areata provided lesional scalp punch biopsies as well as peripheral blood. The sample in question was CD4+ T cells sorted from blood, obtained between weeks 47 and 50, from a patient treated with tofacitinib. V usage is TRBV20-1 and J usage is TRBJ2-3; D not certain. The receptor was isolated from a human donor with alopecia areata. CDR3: CSARGVDTQYF. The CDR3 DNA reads TGCAGTGCTAGAGGGGTGGATACGCAGTATTTT.